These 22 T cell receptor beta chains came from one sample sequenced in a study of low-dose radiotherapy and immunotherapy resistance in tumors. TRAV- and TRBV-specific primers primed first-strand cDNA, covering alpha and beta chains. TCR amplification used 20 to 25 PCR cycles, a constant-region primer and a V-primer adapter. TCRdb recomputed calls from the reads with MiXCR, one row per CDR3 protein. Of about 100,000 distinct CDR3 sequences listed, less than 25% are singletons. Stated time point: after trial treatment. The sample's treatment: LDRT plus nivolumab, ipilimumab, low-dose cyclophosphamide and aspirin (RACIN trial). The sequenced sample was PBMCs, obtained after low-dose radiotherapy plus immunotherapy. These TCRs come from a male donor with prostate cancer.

CDR3 sequence: CASSQVLLGTDTQYF. The DNA for the CDR3 is TGTGCCAGCAGCCAAGTTCTCCTAGGCACAGATACGCAGTATTTT. This chain uses TRBV3-1 with TRBJ2-3; the D is unclear. The CDR3 runs 15 residues. V was cut by 1 base and J by 1 base, with 9 bases left in between. Germline assignment: CDR1 LGHDT and CDR2 YNNKEL (reference sequence).

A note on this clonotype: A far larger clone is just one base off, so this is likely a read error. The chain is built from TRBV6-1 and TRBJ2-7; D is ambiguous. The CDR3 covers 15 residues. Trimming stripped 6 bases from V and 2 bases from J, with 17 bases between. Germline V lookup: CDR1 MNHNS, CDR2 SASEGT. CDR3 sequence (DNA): TGTGCCAGCAGCCCCCTCTCTAGATTAGCCTACGAGCAGTACTTC. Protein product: CASSPLSRLAYEQYF.

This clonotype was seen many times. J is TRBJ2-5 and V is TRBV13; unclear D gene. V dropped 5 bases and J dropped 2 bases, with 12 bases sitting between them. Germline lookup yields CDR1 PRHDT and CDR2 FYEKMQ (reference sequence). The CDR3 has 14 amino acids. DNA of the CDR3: TGTGCCAGCAGCCCCCCGGAGAGGCAAGAGACCCAGTACTTC. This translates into CASSPPERQETQYF.

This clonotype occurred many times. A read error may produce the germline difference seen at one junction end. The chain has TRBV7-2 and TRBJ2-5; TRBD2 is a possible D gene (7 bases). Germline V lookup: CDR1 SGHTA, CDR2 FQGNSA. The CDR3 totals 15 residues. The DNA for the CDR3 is TGTGCCAGCACCTTAGGGAGGGGGATCCAAGAGACCCAGTACTTC. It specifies CASTLGRGIQETQYF.

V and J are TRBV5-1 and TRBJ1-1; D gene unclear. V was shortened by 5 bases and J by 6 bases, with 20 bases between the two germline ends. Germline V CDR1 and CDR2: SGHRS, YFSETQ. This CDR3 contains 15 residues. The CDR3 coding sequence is TGCGCCAGCAGTCCCCGTGGAGAGGCGGGCTCTGAAGCTTTCTTT. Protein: CASSPRGEAGSEAFF.

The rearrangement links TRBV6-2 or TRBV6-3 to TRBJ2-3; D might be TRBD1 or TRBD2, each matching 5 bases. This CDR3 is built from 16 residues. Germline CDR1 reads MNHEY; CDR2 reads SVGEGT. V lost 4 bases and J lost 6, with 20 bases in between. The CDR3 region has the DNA TGTGCCAGCAGTTTAGGCGTCCGGGACCCCCCGGATACGCAGTATTTT. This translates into CASSLGVRDPPDTQYF.

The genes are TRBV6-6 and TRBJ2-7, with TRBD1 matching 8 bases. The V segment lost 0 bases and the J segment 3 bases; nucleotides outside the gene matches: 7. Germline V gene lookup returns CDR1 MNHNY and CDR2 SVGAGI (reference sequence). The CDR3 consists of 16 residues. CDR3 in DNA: TGTGCCAGCAGTTACTCAGGACAGGGCTTAAACTACGAGCAGTACTTC. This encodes CASSYSGQGLNYEQYF.

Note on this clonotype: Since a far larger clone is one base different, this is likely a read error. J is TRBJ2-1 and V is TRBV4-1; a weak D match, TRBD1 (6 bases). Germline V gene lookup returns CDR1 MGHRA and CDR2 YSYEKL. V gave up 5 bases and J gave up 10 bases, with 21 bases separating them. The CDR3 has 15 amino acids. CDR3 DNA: TGCGCCAGCAGCGCCCGGGACACTGAGGCCTACGAGCAGTTCTTC. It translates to CASSARDTEAYEQFF.

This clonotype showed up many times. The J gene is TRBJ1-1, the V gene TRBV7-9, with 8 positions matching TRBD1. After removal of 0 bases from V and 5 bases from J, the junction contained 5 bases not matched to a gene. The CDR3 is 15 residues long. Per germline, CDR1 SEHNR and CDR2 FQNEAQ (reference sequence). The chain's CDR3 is CASSLAATGATEAFF. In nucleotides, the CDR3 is TGTGCCAGCAGCTTAGCTGCGACAGGGGCGACTGAAGCTTTCTTT.

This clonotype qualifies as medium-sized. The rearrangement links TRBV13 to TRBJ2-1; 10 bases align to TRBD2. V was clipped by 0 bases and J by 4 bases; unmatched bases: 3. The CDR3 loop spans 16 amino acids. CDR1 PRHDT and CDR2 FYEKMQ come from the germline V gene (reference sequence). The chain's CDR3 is CASSLGPSGGYNEQFF. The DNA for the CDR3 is TGTGCCAGCAGCTTAGGGCCTAGCGGGGGATACAATGAGCAGTTCTTC.

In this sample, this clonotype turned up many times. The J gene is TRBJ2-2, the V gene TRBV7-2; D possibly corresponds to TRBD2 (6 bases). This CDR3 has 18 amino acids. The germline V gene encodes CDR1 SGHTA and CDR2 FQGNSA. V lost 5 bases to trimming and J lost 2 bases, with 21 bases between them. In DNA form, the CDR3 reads TGTGCCAGCAGCCCCCCAGGAGGGGCAGGCCCAAACACCGGGGAGCTGTTTTTT. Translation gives CASSPPGGAGPNTGELFF.

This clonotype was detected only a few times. The CDR3 loop reads CASSINPTDTQYF. CDR3 DNA: TGTGCCAGTAGTATCAATCCAACAGATACGCAGTATTTT. The V call is TRBV19, the J call TRBJ2-3; D uncertain. Deletions cut 3 bases from V and 3 bases from J, with 7 bases between. Germline V gene sequence: CDR1 LNHDA, CDR2 SQIVND (reference sequence). The CDR3 sequence is 13 residues long.

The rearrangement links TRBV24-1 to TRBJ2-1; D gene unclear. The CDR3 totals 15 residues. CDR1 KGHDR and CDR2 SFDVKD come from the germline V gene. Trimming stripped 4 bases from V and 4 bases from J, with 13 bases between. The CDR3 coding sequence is TGTGCCACCAGTGACCCTAATTGGTCATACAATGAGCAGTTCTTC. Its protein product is CATSDPNWSYNEQFF.

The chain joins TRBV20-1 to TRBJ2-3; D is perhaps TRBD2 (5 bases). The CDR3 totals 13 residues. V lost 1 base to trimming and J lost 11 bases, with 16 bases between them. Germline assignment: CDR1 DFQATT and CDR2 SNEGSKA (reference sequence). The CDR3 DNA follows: TGCAGTGCTAGAGGGCCCGGGGAAGGAGTGCAGTATTTT. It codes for CSARGPGEGVQYF.

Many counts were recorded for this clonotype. CDR3 residues: CSAEPTGNYGYTF. The CDR3 bases are TGCAGTGCTGAGCCGACAGGCAACTATGGCTACACCTTC. V and J are TRBV20-1 and TRBJ1-2; perhaps TRBD1 as D (6 bases). The CDR3 runs 13 residues. V was trimmed by 5 bases and J by 2 bases, leaving 12 bases between them. CDR1 is DFQATT and CDR2 is SNEGSKA in the germline V gene (reference sequence).

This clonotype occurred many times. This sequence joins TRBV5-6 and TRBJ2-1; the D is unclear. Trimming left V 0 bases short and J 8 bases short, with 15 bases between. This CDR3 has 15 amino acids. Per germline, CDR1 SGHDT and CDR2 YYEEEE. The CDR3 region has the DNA TGTGCCAGCAGCTTGGCCTCTAGTTGGGCAGATGAGCAGTTCTTC. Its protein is CASSLASSWADEQFF.

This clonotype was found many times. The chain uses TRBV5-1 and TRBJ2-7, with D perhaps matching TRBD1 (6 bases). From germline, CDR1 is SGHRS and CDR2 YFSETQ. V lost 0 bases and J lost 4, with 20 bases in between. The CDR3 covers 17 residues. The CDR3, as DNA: TGCGCCAGCAGCTTGGCCTTGGGACAAGGAGTGGAATACGAGCAGTACTTC. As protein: CASSLALGQGVEYEQYF.

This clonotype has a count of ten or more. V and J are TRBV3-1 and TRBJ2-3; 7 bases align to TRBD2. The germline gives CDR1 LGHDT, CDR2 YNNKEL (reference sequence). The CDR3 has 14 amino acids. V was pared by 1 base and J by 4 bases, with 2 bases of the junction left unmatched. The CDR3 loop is CASSQARGADTQYF. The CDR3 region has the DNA TGTGCCAGCAGCCAAGCCCGGGGGGCAGATACGCAGTATTTT.

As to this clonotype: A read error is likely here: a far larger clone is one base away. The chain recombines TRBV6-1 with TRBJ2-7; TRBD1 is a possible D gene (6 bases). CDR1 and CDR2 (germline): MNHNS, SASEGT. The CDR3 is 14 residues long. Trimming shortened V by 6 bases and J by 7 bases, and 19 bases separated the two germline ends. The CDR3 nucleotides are TGTGCCAGCAGAGGACAGTTTCCCTACAATGAGCAGTACTTC. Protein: CASRGQFPYNEQYF.

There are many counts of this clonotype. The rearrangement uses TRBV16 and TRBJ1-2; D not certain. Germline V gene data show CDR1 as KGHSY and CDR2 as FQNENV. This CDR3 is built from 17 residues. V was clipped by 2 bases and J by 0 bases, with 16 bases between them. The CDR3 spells CASSQKFSRFANYGYTF. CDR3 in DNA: TGTGCCAGCAGCCAAAAGTTCAGCCGCTTCGCTAACTATGGCTACACCTTC.

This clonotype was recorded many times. CDR3 in DNA: TGTGCCAGCAGCCCCCGGGACAGCCTGGGAGAGACCCAGTACTTC. Protein sequence: CASSPRDSLGETQYF. This chain links TRBV5-6 with TRBJ2-5; TRBD1 agrees at 7 bases. The germline gives CDR1 SGHDT, CDR2 YYEEEE. Trimming cost V 4 bases and J 4 bases; bases outside gene matches: 10. The CDR3 has 15 residues.

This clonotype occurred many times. The DNA for the CDR3 is TGTGCCACCAGCCTCGGGGACAGGGAGACTCTGCCCCAGCATTTT. Protein sequence: CATSLGDRETLPQHF. The rearrangement joins TRBV15 to TRBJ1-5; 9 bases agree with TRBD1. There are 15 residues in the CDR3. Germline loops: CDR1 LNHNV, CDR2 YYDKDF (reference sequence). V dropped 5 bases and J dropped 9; count of bases not matched to a gene: 11.